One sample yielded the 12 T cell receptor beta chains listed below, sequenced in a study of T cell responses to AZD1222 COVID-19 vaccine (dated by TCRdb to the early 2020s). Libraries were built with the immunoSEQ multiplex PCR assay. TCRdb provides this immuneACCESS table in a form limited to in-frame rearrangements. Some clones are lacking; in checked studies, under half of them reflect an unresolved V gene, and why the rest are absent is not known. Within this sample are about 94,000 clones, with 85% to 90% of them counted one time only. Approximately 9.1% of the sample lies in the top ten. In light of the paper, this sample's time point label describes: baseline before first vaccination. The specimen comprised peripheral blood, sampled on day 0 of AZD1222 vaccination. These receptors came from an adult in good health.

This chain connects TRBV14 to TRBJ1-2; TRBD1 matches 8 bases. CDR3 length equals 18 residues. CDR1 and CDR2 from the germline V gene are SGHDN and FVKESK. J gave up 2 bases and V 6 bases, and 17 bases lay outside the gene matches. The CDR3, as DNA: TGTGCCAGCAGTCCTACCTTCGACAGGGGTTCCTTAAACTATGGCTACACCTTC. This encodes CASSPTFDRGSLNYGYTF.

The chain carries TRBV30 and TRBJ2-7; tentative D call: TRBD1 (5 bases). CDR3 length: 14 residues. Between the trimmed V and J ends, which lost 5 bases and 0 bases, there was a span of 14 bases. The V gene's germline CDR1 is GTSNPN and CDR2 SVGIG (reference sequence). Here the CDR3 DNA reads TGTGCCTGGGGACCGGAGACAGACTCCTACGAGCAGTACTTC. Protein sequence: CAWGPETDSYEQYF. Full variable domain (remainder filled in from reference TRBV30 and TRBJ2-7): SQTIHQWPATLVQPVGSPLSLECTVEGTSNPNLYWYRQAAGRGLQLLFYSVGIGQISSEVPQNLSASRPQDRQFILSSKKLLLSDSGFYLCAWGPETDSYEQYFGPGTRLTVT.

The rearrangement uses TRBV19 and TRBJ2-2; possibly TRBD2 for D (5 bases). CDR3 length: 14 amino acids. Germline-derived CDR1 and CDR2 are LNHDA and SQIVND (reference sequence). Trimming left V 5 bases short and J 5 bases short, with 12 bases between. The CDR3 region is CASSPGISTGELFF. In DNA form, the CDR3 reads TGTGCCAGTAGTCCCGGGATCTCGACCGGGGAGCTGTTTTTT.

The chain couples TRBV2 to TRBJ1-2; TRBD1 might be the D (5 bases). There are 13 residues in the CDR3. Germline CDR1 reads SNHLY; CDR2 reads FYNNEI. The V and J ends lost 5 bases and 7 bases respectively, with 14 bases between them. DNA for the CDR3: TGTGCCAGCAGTATCCTTGGGAGGGGTGGCTACACCTTC. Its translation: CASSILGRGGYTF.

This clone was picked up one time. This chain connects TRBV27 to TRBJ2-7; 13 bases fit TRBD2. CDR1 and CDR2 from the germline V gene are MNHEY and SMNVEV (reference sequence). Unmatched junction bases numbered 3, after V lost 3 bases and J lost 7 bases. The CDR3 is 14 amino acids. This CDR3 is CASSFRLAGGEQYF. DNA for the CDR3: TGTGCCAGCAGTTTTCGACTAGCGGGGGGTGAGCAGTACTTC.

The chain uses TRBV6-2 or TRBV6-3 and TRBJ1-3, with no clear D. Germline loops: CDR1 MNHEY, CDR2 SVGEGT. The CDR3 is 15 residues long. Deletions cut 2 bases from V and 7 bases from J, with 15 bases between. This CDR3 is CASSYPRTWQNTIYF. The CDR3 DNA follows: TGTGCCAGCAGTTACCCAAGGACCTGGCAGAACACCATATATTTT.

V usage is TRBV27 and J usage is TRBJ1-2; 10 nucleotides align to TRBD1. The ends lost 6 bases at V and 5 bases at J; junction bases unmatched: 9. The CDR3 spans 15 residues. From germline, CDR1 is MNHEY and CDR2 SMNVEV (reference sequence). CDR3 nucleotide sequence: TGTGCCAGCAGCTCGTTAGGGACAGGGGTTTATGGCTACACCTTC. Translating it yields CASSSLGTGVYGYTF.

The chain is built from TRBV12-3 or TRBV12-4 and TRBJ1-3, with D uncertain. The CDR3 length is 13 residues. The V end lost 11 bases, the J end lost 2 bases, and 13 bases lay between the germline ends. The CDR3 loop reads CALPRGPGNTIYF. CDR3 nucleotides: TGTGCCCTCCCCCGAGGACCTGGAAACACCATATATTTT.

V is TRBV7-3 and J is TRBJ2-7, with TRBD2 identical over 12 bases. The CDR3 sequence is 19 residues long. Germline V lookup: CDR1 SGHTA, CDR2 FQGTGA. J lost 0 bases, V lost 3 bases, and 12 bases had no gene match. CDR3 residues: CASSLALTSGGVLSYEQYF. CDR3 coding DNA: TGTGCCAGCAGCTTGGCGCTGACTAGCGGGGGCGTACTCTCCTACGAGCAGTACTTC.

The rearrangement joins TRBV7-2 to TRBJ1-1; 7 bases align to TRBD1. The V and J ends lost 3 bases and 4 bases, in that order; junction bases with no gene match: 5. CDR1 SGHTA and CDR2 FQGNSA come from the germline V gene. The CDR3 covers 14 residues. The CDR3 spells CASSFFGTVTEAFF. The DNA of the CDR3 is TGTGCCAGCAGCTTCTTTGGGACAGTCACTGAAGCTTTCTTT.

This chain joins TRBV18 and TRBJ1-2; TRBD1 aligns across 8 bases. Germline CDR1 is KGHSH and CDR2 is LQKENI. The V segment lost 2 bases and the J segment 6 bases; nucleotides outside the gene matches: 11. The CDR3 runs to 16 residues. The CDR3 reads CASSPSRQGSRDGYTF. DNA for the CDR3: TGTGCCAGCTCACCATCCCGACAGGGGAGCAGGGATGGCTACACCTTC.

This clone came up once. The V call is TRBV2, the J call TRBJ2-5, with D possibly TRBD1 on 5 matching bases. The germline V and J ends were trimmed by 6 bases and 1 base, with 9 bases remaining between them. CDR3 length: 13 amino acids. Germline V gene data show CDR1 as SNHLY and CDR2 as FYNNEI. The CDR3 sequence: CASRTEPQETQYF. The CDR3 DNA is TGTGCCAGCAGGACAGAGCCCCAAGAGACCCAGTACTTC.